Sequencing of this TCR beta chain was carried out in a study of identical twins. From the 5' RACE reads, TCRdb called clonotypes with MiXCR, one entry per CDR3 protein. This sample yields under 800,000 distinct CDR3 sequences, of which around 21% are seen a single time; roughly 4% belongs to the top ten. Germline lookup yields CDR1 SGHNT and CDR2 YENEEA. The length of the CDR3 is 17 residues. A remark on this clonotype: One end of the junction fails to match germline, which may point to a read error.

These same records also appear under a second study, on T cells expressing NK-cell markers. That study adds: A range of roughly 1.0-8% of CD8+ T cells consisted of dominant NKG2C+ clonotypes in several donors.

V and J are TRBV11-3 and TRBJ2-5, with 13 bases fitting TRBD2. Material for sequencing was PBMCs. The receptor was isolated from a woman aged 18-29 years in good health. As DNA, the CDR3 is TGTGCCGGCAGCTTAGACCGCACTAGCGGGGGGGGAGAGACCCAGTACTTC. Encoded protein: CAGSLDRTSGGGETQYF.